This is a list of T cell receptor beta chains from one sample in a study of PD-L1 blockade in urothelial cancer. Sequenced by immunoSEQ multiplex PCR; TCRdb stores in-frame clones only, minus some. The sample yields fewer than 65,000 clones, 81% seen once. Sequencing was performed on PBMCs, taken around atezolizumab (anti-PD-L1) treatment. The source is a man in his 70s with urothelial cancer. CDR3s include the opening cysteine and the closing phenylalanine or tryptophan. The D gene is left open where the match is weak. Clone size appears in some rows only: once, few, many, or a class for an expanded clone.

V	size	J	D	CDR3	DNA
TRBV25-1	.	TRBJ1-4	.	CASSTSTGNIEKLFF	.
TRBV19	.	TRBJ2-1	TRBD2	CASSTRLAGDNEQFF	TGTGCCAGTAGTACCAGACTAGCGGGCGACAATGAGCAGTTCTTC
TRBV29-1	.	TRBJ1-5	.	CSVEIAGRTQHF	TGCAGCGTTGAAATAGCAGGGAGGACCCAGCATTTT
TRBV5-4	.	TRBJ2-3	TRBD2	CASSVSGGVSTDTQYF	TGTGCCAGCAGCGTTAGCGGGGGCGTTAGCACAGATACGCAGTATTTT
TRBV5-6	once	TRBJ1-2	TRBD1	CASSSGQVSPFGYTF	TGTGCCAGCAGCTCCGGACAGGTTTCCCCCTTTGGCTACACCTTC
TRBV6-5	once	TRBJ2-5	.	CASSYSWDIGQETQYF	TGTGCCAGCAGTTACTCGTGGGACATAGGGCAAGAGACCCAGTACTTC
TRBV10-3	few	TRBJ2-7	TRBD1	CAISESTGQGAREQYF	TGTGCCATCAGTGAGTCGACGGGACAGGGGGCGAGAGAGCAGTACTTC
TRBV12-5	once	TRBJ1-1	TRBD1	CASGLVTVPGQEMNTEAFF	TGTGCTAGTGGTTTGGTGACCGTCCCGGGACAGGAAATGAACACTGAAGCTTTCTTT
TRBV5-1	.	TRBJ2-2	TRBD2	CASSLSRGGGTGELFF	TGCGCCAGCAGCTTGTCAAGAGGCGGGGGGACCGGGGAGCTGTTTTTT
TRBV29-1	.	TRBJ2-2	.	CSVKSGSLNTGELFF	TGCAGCGTGAAATCCGGGAGCCTCAACACCGGGGAGCTGTTTTTT
TRBV7-9	once	TRBJ2-2	TRBD2	CASRGRNPTGELFF	TGTGCCAGCCGCGGGAGGAACCCCACCGGGGAGCTGTTTTTT
TRBV4-1	.	TRBJ2-1	.	CASSLRLEGYNEQFF	TGCGCCAGCAGCCTCCGACTAGAAGGCTACAATGAGCAGTTCTTC
TRBV11-3	.	TRBJ2-3	.	CASSPPRQLTDTQYF	TGTGCCAGCAGCCCCCCCCGACAGCTCACAGATACGCAGTATTTT
TRBV6-6	.	TRBJ2-3	.	CASSYGTSSSTDTQYF	TGTGCCAGCAGTTACGGGACATCTTCTAGCACAGATACGCAGTATTTT
TRBV13	once	TRBJ2-7	.	CASSLERGTYEQYF	TGTGCCAGCAGCTTGGAGAGGGGGACCTACGAGCAGTACTTC
TRBV5-8	.	TRBJ2-3	.	CASSREYTDTQYF	TGTGCCAGCAGCCGGGAGTACACAGATACGCAGTATTTT
TRBV19	.	TRBJ2-1	.	CATTLTGTYNEQFF	TGTGCCACCACCTTGACAGGTACCTACAATGAGCAGTTCTTC
TRBV7-2	.	TRBJ2-7	.	CASSLATGQTYEQYF	TGTGCCAGCAGCTTAGCTACAGGACAGACCTACGAGCAGTACTTC
TRBV29-1	.	TRBJ2-7	TRBD1	CSVEQGAYEQYF	TGCAGCGTTGAGCAGGGGGCCTACGAGCAGTACTTC
TRBV11-3	.	TRBJ2-7	.	CASGLGHGYEQYF	TGTGCCAGCGGCCTTGGACACGGATACGAGCAGTACTTC